This entry lists 5 T cell receptor beta chains sequenced from one sample in a study of T cells in Graves' hyperthyroidism and ophthalmopathy. TCR beta CDR3 regions were amplified from RNA. The study used the HTBI primer set for a first-round RT-PCR of the TCR CDR3. TCRdb re-derived calls from the multiplex PCR reads in MiXCR, one entry per CDR3 protein. The sample lists 350,000 to 400,000 distinct CDR3 sequences, 15% occurring once. The sequenced material came from blood. The receptors derive from a woman in her twenties or thirties with Graves' hyperthyroidism.

This clonotype was seen only a few times. The CDR3 DNA reads TGTGCCAGCTCACTGGGACAGAGGTCTACCTCCGAGCAGTACTTC. It yields the protein CASSLGQRSTSEQYF. The chain is built from TRBV18 and TRBJ2-7; TRBD1 matches at 7 bases. CDR3 length: 15 amino acids. Trimming removed 4 bases from V and 6 bases from J; junction bases left unmatched: 12. Per germline, CDR1 KGHSH and CDR2 LQKENI.

In this sample, this clonotype turned up many times. The rearrangement joins TRBV28 to TRBJ2-6; D not certain. V was shortened by 6 bases and J by 0 bases, with 12 bases between the two germline ends. The germline gives CDR1 MDHEN, CDR2 SYDVKM. The CDR3 contains 16 residues. This CDR3 reads CASSLIDTSGANVLTF. Here the CDR3 DNA reads TGTGCCAGCAGCCTTATTGACACCTCTGGGGCCAACGTCCTGACTTTC.

This clonotype was seen at least ten times. The chain employs TRBV28 and TRBJ2-1; 13 bases match TRBD2. CDR1 is MDHEN, CDR2 SYDVKM, per germline. Germline trimming cut 7 bases from V and 0 bases from J; bases unmatched to any gene: 12. This CDR3 comprises 19 residues. The CDR3 reads CASTRTSGSGGGSYNEQFF. In nucleotides, the CDR3 is TGTGCCAGCACTCGGACTAGCGGGAGTGGGGGGGGCTCCTACAATGAGCAGTTCTTC.

This clonotype was detected ten times or more. The chain uses TRBV30 and TRBJ2-7; tentative D call: TRBD1 (6 bases). CDR1 is GTSNPN and CDR2 is SVGIG in the germline V gene (reference sequence). CDR3 size: 14 residues. V shed 0 bases and J shed 2 bases, with 11 bases lying between them. Here the CDR3 reads CAWSVLQGPYEQYF. The CDR3 DNA is TGTGCCTGGAGTGTACTACAGGGCCCCTACGAGCAGTACTTC.

This clonotype was seen repeatedly, ten times or more. This chain links TRBV6-2 or TRBV6-3 with TRBJ2-1, with a possible D match to TRBD2 (5 bases). Trimming pared 2 bases from V and 4 bases from J, leaving 21 bases between. CDR1 and CDR2 from the germline V gene are MNHEY and SVGEGT. The CDR3 is 18 amino acids. Written as DNA, the CDR3 is TGTGCCAGCAGTTACGAATTAGGGCGGGCGTCAAGTTACAATGAGCAGTTCTTC. It is translated as CASSYELGRASSYNEQFF.